The 3 T cell receptor beta chains below all came from one sample that was sequenced in a study of radiotherapy plus CTLA-4 blockade in lung cancer. Libraries were prepared by immunoSEQ multiplex PCR; TCRdb keeps only in-frame clonotypes and omits some of them. The sample lists around 70,000 clones, around 87% seen once, with around two fifths in the top ten. Sequenced here: peripheral blood, sampled from a patient treated with radiotherapy plus ipilimumab. These TCRs come from a human donor with non-small cell lung cancer that progressed on radiotherapy plus ipilimumab.

The rearrangement joins TRBV7-9 to TRBJ1-1; D is perhaps TRBD1 (5 bases). CDR1 SEHNR and CDR2 FQNEAQ come from the germline V gene (reference sequence). The CDR3 length is 14 residues. Trimming took off 5 bases at V and 9 bases at J, with 19 bases between the two ends. The CDR3 coding sequence is TGTGCCAGCAGCGTCTTCGAAGCCGGGGCACAAGCTTTCTTT. Amino acid sequence: CASSVFEAGAQAFF. The full variable domain, its missing parts supplied by reference TRBV7-9 and TRBJ1-1, is DTGVSQNPRHKITKRGQNVTFRCDPISEHNRLYWYRQTLGQGPEFLTYFQNEAQLEKSRLLSDRFSAERPKGSFSTLEIQRTEQGDSAMYLCASSVFEAGAQAFFGQGTRLTVV.

This sequence joins TRBV7-6 and TRBJ2-3; 8 bases are a match to TRBD2. This CDR3 comprises 15 residues. The J segment lost 2 bases and the V segment lost 1 base, leaving 2 bases of the junction unmatched. Germline loops: CDR1 SGHVS, CDR2 FNYEAQ. The CDR3 is CASSLGGLVTDTQYF. Here the CDR3 DNA reads TGTGCCAGCAGCTTAGGGGGACTAGTCACAGATACGCAGTATTTT.

The V and J genes are TRBV5-6 and TRBJ2-5; D gene uncertain. Germline values: CDR1 SGHDT, CDR2 YYEEEE. This CDR3 comprises 13 residues. V lost 4 bases to trimming and J lost 2 bases, with 9 bases between them. The CDR3 DNA reads TGTGCCAGCAGCCAGCAAAGTCAAGAGACCCAGTACTTC. Translation gives CASSQQSQETQYF.